Given below is one T cell receptor beta chain in context. This clonotype was recorded at least ten times. It has no known antigen specificity. The record has no base qualities; no much larger clone is one base away. These data come from a study of T cells in Graves' hyperthyroidism and ophthalmopathy (dated by TCRdb to the late 2010s). In the study overall: Peripheral blood samples were taken at initial diagnosis, before any treatment was given. A discovery cohort of approximately 100 patients, roughly 45 with Graves' ophthalmopathy and more than 55 with stable Graves' hyperthyroidism, was used to find distinguishing TCR V-J signatures. An independent validation cohort of under 20 hyperthyroidism patients and about 16 patients who later progressed to ophthalmopathy tested prospective prediction of ophthalmopathy. For training and testing, the roughly 97 patients in the discovery cohort were randomly divided in a 7:3 ratio. Thyroid tissue and blood T-cell repertoires from about 6 Graves' hyperthyroidism patients were also compared in the study. After blood sampling, hyperthyroidism patients were treated with methimazole at a starting dose of 30 mg daily, and ophthalmopathy patients were treated with high-dose intravenous methylprednisolone. TCR Vbeta CDR3 sequencing of 130 to 150 peripheral blood samples (approximately 44 ophthalmopathy, about 75 hyperthyroidism and 17 progressor patients) is reported in the paper.

Trimming costs V 6 bases and J 4 bases, and their ends lie 15 bases apart. CDR1 and CDR2 (KGHSH, LQKENI) derive from the germline V gene. The CDR3 numbers 14 residues from cysteine through phenylalanine. Only the CDR3 region is kept as DNA, spanning 42 bases read in frame from base 1. Stable Graves' hyperthyroidism was defined as no progression to ophthalmopathy during 18 months of follow-up. Hyperthyroidism patients were newly diagnosed, with disease duration under 2 months, and aged 18 to 65 years. Any patient with an uncontrolled infection, another autoimmune disease, pregnancy or lactation was excluded. Diagnoses were established on the basis of clinical symptoms, serum thyroxine and TRAb, thyroid ultrasound, and orbital computed tomography. PBMCs were separated from roughly 10 ml of fresh peripheral blood using Ficoll-Paque density gradient centrifugation. Total RNA was extracted using Trizol reagent, and RNA quality was assessed on an Agilent 2100 Bioanalyzer.

What the work shows at the level of the full study, not this receptor alone: During validation, the model predicted progression to ophthalmopathy a median of roughly 7.1 months ahead of onset, with around 71% sensitivity and 72.22% specificity. A model built on a 13 V-J signature distinguished ophthalmopathy from stable hyperthyroidism, reaching 87.88% sensitivity and around 81% specificity in cross-validation and 80%/75% in testing. Most expanded thyroid clonotypes (frequency above 0.001) were also detected in blood, a finding suggesting that blood repertoires may reflect thyroid immune responses. No statistical method was used to fix the sample size in advance, and group allocation was not hidden from the investigators.

The TCR beta CDR3 regions were amplified from RNA transcripts. A first-round RT-PCR of the TCR CDR3 used the HTBI primer set with the Qiagen OneStep RT-PCR kit. Libraries were constructed in a second round of multiplex PCR, after which size selection and purification were carried out. The libraries were sequenced on an Illumina HiSeq2000 using paired-end 100 bp reads. In the authors' own workflow: SOAPnuke was used to process the raw data, removing reads that contained adapters or uncalled bases, had a mean Phred below 15, or lacked an exact match to the constant primer or identifier. High-quality paired reads were merged with COPE v1.2.5, and unique nucleotide sequences were defined as clonotypes. MiTCR v1.1 was used to align clonotypes to the IMGT TRBV, TRBD and TRBJ reference segments. Analysis was restricted to V-J combinations with a frequency above 0.0001, which covered 99.2% of repertoires. A TCS score was defined as the ratio of F50 (clonal expansion) to E x V (chaos), with BLOSUM62-based TCRdist applied between CDR3 peptides within each V-J. Welch's t-statistics and random forest reduced roughly 540 V-J features to under 15, which were used in a naive Bayes classifier (R e1071). TCRdb reanalyzed the raw reads on its own, using fastp at Q25 for trimming and MiXCR for clone calling, and kept in-frame beta chains. Entries that share a CDR3 protein sequence are merged under the most common genes and DNA. TCRdb, not the original authors, processed these V and J calls. The sample table holds around 420,000 distinct CDR3 sequences, of which 15% to 18% were seen once. The ten largest clones add up to approximately 7.5% of the sample.

Sequencing was done on a sample of blood. Recombination linked TRBV18 to TRBJ1-2; the D gene assignment is ambiguous. This TCR was sampled from a woman aged 18-29 years with Graves' hyperthyroidism. The DNA sequence is TGTGCCAGCTCCAACGGGGTCACCGGCTATGGCTACACCTTC. It translates as CASSNGVTGYGYTF. The CDR3, completed at both ends by the reference TRBV18 and TRBJ1-2 genes, gives the full variable domain NAGVMQNPRHLVRRRGQEARLRCSPMKGHSHVYWYRQLPEEGLKFMVYLQKENIIDESGMPKERFSAEFPKEGPSILRIQQVVRGDSAAYFCASSNGVTGYGYTFGSGTRLTVV.